This entry lists 31 T cell receptor beta chains sequenced from one sample in a study of T cell responses to AZD1222 COVID-19 vaccine (dated by TCRdb to the early 2020s). Library preparation was by the immunoSEQ multiplex PCR assay. TCRdb took over this immuneACCESS table, retaining in-frame rearrangements with V and J assigned. Such tables are incomplete; in checked studies, under half of the missing clones stem from an unresolved V gene, and the remainder is unexplained. Across this sample there are over 95,000 clones, with about 83% seen only once. Of the sample, approximately 12% is held by the ten largest clones. The sample's time point label, in plain terms: baseline before first vaccination. The sequencing here drew on peripheral blood, taken on day 0 of AZD1222 vaccination. The source of these receptors is an adult in good health.

V usage is TRBV5-8 and J usage is TRBJ1-1, with D perhaps TRBD1 (5 bases). The V end lost 4 bases, the J end lost 6 bases, and 19 bases lay between the germline ends. This CDR3 is built from 15 residues. Germline V gene sequence: CDR1 SGHTS, CDR2 YDEGEE. CDR3 nucleotides: TGTGCCAGCAGCCCCCCGGGGGGTAGGGGCCCTGAAGCTTTCTTT. This translates into CASSPPGGRGPEAFF. The full variable domain, with the rest looked up from reference TRBV5-8 and TRBJ1-1, is EAGVTQSPTHLIKTRGQQATLRCSPISGHTSVYWYQQALGLGLQFLLWYDEGEERNRGNFPPRFSGRQFPNYSSELNVNALELEDSALYLCASSPPGGRGPEAFFGQGTRLTVV.

This chain connects TRBV28 to TRBJ2-5; 7 bases are shared with TRBD1. The germline V gene has CDR1 MDHEN and CDR2 SYDVKM. After removal of 5 bases from V and 2 bases from J, the junction contained 11 bases not matched to a gene. This CDR3 spans 16 amino acids. The CDR3 coding sequence is TGTGCCAGCAGTCAAACCTTACAGGGGTCGCAAGAGACCCAGTACTTC. Protein product: CASSQTLQGSQETQYF.

This chain joins TRBV5-1 and TRBJ1-5; 9 bases line up with TRBD1. This CDR3 comprises 16 residues. With V trimmed by 0 bases and J by 5 bases, 6 bases remained unmatched. Germline lookup yields CDR1 SGHRS and CDR2 YFSETQ. This chain's CDR3 is CASSLGDREGDQPQHF. For the CDR3, the DNA is TGCGCCAGCAGCTTGGGGGACAGGGAGGGCGATCAGCCCCAGCATTTT.

This chain connects TRBV4-2 to TRBJ2-7, with unresolved D. The CDR3 extends over 13 amino acids. The V gene lost 2 bases and the J gene lost 5 bases, with 10 bases spanning the gap. The germline V gene has CDR1 LGHNA and CDR2 YNFKEQ. The CDR3 reads CASSQFFGNEQYF. Here the CDR3 DNA reads TGTGCCAGCAGCCAATTCTTTGGGAACGAGCAGTACTTC.

The chain joins TRBV6-1 to TRBJ2-7; D is unresolved. V was pared by 10 bases and J by 1 base, with 8 bases between. This CDR3 has 11 residues. Germline V gives CDR1 MNHNS, CDR2 SASEGT. The CDR3 DNA is TGTGCCACCCGGCAATCCTACGAGCAGTACTTC. As protein: CATRQSYEQYF.

V usage is TRBV6-6 and J usage is TRBJ1-3; D is ambiguous. V gave up 5 bases and J gave up 0 bases, with 17 bases separating them. Per germline, CDR1 MNHNY and CDR2 SVGAGI (reference sequence). There are 17 residues in the CDR3. The CDR3 nucleotides read TGTGCCAGCAGTCCTCTTCAACGCGGACGCTCTGGAAACACCATATATTTT. It yields the protein CASSPLQRGRSGNTIYF.

The chain combines TRBV10-3 with TRBJ2-1, with D tentatively TRBD2 (6 bases). The CDR3 consists of 14 residues. The germline V and J ends were trimmed by 10 bases and 0 bases, with 13 bases remaining between them. Per germline, CDR1 ENHRY and CDR2 SYGVKD. CDR3 region: CATRGGISYNEQFF. For the CDR3, the DNA is TGTGCCACTCGCGGAGGGATCTCCTACAATGAGCAGTTCTTC.

V gene TRBV7-2 combines with J gene TRBJ2-7; perhaps TRBD1 as D (8 bases). The germline CDR1 and CDR2 sequences are SGHTA and FQGNSA. This CDR3 comprises 14 residues. Trimming took 5 bases from V and 7 from J, leaving 18 bases between them. The CDR3 region is CASSLDRVGGEQYF. The CDR3 nucleotides read TGTGCCAGCAGCCTGGACAGGGTCGGGGGGGAGCAGTACTTC.

Of note for this clone: The DNA is omitted, as the CDR3 cannot be located on it reliably, and the CDR3 follows TCRdb's listing. J is TRBJ1-5 and V is TRBV19. Germline V gives CDR1 LNHDA, CDR2 SQIVND (reference sequence). Inclusive of both ends, the CDR3 amounts to 13 amino acids. The CDR3 spells CASTSGSNQPQHF.

V is TRBV2 and J is TRBJ1-2; maybe TRBD1 (5 bases). Germline CDR1 and CDR2: SNHLY and FYNNEI. Trimming cost V 6 bases and J 5 bases, with 10 bases left between them. The CDR3 is made up of 12 amino acids. CDR3 DNA: TGTGCCAGCAGCGCGGACACGTATGGCTACACCTTC. Amino acids: CASSADTYGYTF. The complete variable domain, with remaining parts taken from reference TRBV2 and TRBJ1-2, reads EPEVTQTPSHQVTQMGQEVILRCVPISNHLYFYWYRQILGQKVEFLVSFYNNEISEKSEIFDDQFSVERPDGSNFTLKIRSTKLEDSAMYFCASSADTYGYTFGSGTRLTVV.

The V gene is TRBV15, the J gene TRBJ2-2; D possibly corresponds to TRBD1 (6 bases). The ends were cut back, 0 bases at V and 4 bases at J, with 9 bases in the middle. Per germline, CDR1 LNHNV and CDR2 YYDKDF (reference sequence). The CDR3 loop spans 15 amino acids. CDR3 sequence reads: CATSREGARTGELFF. The CDR3 bases are TGTGCCACCAGCAGAGAGGGGGCGCGCACCGGGGAGCTGTTTTTT.

The chain recombines TRBV11-2 with TRBJ1-4; unclear D gene. Germline loops: CDR1 SGHAT, CDR2 FQNNGV. V lost 4 bases, J lost 0 bases, and 9 bases lay in between. CDR3 length: 15 amino acids. DNA of the CDR3: TGTGCCAGCAGCTGGACGGGATCAACTAATGAAAAACTGTTTTTT. It specifies CASSWTGSTNEKLFF.

This clone was recorded only once. The chain's CDR3 is CASSPQSTGELFF. The CDR3 DNA reads as TGTGCCAGTAGTCCACAGAGCACCGGGGAGCTGTTTTTT. The chain carries TRBV19 and TRBJ2-2; D not resolved. V gave up 5 bases and J gave up 4 bases, with 8 bases separating them. The V gene's germline CDR1 is LNHDA and CDR2 SQIVND (reference sequence). The CDR3 consists of 13 residues.

The J gene is TRBJ1-1, the V gene TRBV19, with D possibly being TRBD1 (6 bases). The CDR3 spans 14 residues. Germline V gene data show CDR1 as LNHDA and CDR2 as SQIVND (reference sequence). The ends were cut back, 0 bases at V and 4 bases at J, with 9 bases in the middle. The CDR3 spells CASSIDRGGTEAFF. In DNA, the CDR3 is TGTGCCAGTAGTATAGATCGAGGGGGCACTGAAGCTTTCTTT.

This chain links TRBV2 with TRBJ2-7; 7 nucleotides align to TRBD1. V shed 6 bases, J shed 2 bases, and the junction held 7 bases outside the gene matches. The CDR3 contains 14 residues. Germline V lookup: CDR1 SNHLY, CDR2 FYNNEI. As DNA, the CDR3 is TGTGCCAGCAGCCCGACAGGGATACCCTACGAGCAGTACTTC. This gives the protein CASSPTGIPYEQYF.

This chain connects TRBV27 to TRBJ1-1; D unclear. CDR3 length: 12 residues. Between the trimmed V and J ends, which lost 6 bases and 4 bases, there was a span of 9 bases. CDR1 MNHEY and CDR2 SMNVEV come from the germline V gene (reference sequence). The CDR3 loop reads CASRPRGTEAFF. CDR3 sequence (DNA): TGTGCCAGCAGGCCGAGAGGCACTGAAGCTTTCTTT.

V is TRBV7-2 and J is TRBJ1-3; 8 nucleotides align to TRBD1. V shed 1 base, J shed 3 bases, and the junction held 8 bases outside the gene matches. The germline V gene has CDR1 SGHTA and CDR2 FQGNSA. CDR3 length: 17 amino acids. CDR3 DNA: TGTGCCAGCAGCTTAGTTGCCCAGGGGGCGATTGGAAACACCATATATTTT. As protein: CASSLVAQGAIGNTIYF. Complete variable domain (other parts from reference TRBV7-2 and TRBJ1-3): GAGVSQSPSNKVTEKGKDVELRCDPISGHTALYWYRQSLGQGLEFLIYFQGNSAPDKSGLPSDRFSAERTGGSVSTLTIQRTQQEDSAVYLCASSLVAQGAIGNTIYFGEGSWLTVV.

This clone was seen only a few times. The J gene is TRBJ1-5, the V gene TRBV4-3, with D hard to call. V was pared by 0 bases and J by 4 bases, with 7 bases between. The CDR3 runs to 14 residues. Germline CDR1 and CDR2: LGHNA and YSLEER. Written as DNA, the CDR3 is TGCGCCAGCAGCCAAGAGTTAGGAAATCAGCCCCAGCATTTT. Translation gives CASSQELGNQPQHF.

The chain links TRBV3-1 (or the pseudogene TRBV3-2) to TRBJ2-7, with 7 bases lining up with TRBD2. Germline V lookup: CDR1 LGHDT, CDR2 YNNKEL (reference sequence). The CDR3 spans 16 residues. With V trimmed by 0 bases and J by 2 bases, 7 bases remained unmatched. The CDR3 sequence: CASSQDRAGNTYEQYF. DNA for the CDR3: TGTGCCAGCAGCCAAGACCGAGCGGGGAACACCTACGAGCAGTACTTC.

This clone came up a few times. V and J are TRBV19 and TRBJ2-1; maybe TRBD2 (6 bases). The CDR3 covers 14 residues. The V gene lost 2 bases and the J gene lost 7 bases, with 12 bases spanning the gap. CDR1 LNHDA and CDR2 SQIVND come from the germline V gene (reference sequence). The CDR3 DNA follows: TGTGCCAGTAGTATACGAGGGAGGCAAAATGAGCAGTTCTTC. This gives the protein CASSIRGRQNEQFF. The whole variable domain, remainder taken from reference TRBV19 and TRBJ2-1, is DGGITQSPKYLFRKEGQNVTLSCEQNLNHDAMYWYRQDPGQGLRLIYYSQIVNDFQKGDIAEGYSVSREKKESFPLTVTSAQKNPTAFYLCASSIRGRQNEQFFGPGTRLTVL.

The chain uses TRBV6-2 or TRBV6-3 and TRBJ1-2, with D possibly matching TRBD1 (5 bases). V shed 5 bases and J shed 4 bases, with 14 bases lying between them. This CDR3 is 14 amino acids long. CDR1 is MNHEY and CDR2 is SVGEGT in the germline V gene. The CDR3 DNA reads TGTGCCAGCAGTCCGGGACTCCTGATCTATGGCTACACCTTC. It is translated as CASSPGLLIYGYTF.

V gene TRBV27 combines with J gene TRBJ1-2, with a possible D match to TRBD1 (5 bases). V was clipped by 3 bases and J by 8 bases, with 19 bases between them. Germline loops: CDR1 MNHEY, CDR2 SMNVEV (reference sequence). This CDR3 spans 15 amino acids. CDR3 coding DNA: TGTGCCAGCAGTTTTGCCTTAAGGGATCCAGGGGGCTACACCTTC. It specifies CASSFALRDPGGYTF.

The chain couples TRBV5-1 to TRBJ1-5, with unresolved D. Trimming shortened V by 4 bases and J by 1 base, and 6 bases separated the two germline ends. Germline-derived CDR1 and CDR2 are SGHRS and YFSETQ. CDR3 length: 13 residues. Here the CDR3 reads CASSERSNQPQHF. The CDR3 DNA follows: TGCGCCAGCAGCGAACGGAGCAATCAGCCCCAGCATTTT.

The chain recombines TRBV7-3 with TRBJ2-3; 7 bases fit TRBD2. This CDR3 has 15 amino acids. V lost 1 base, J lost 4 bases, and 5 bases stayed unmatched. From germline, CDR1 is SGHTA and CDR2 FQGTGA. The CDR3 bases are TGTGCCAGCAGCTTAAAAGCGGGACCCCCAGATACGCAGTATTTT. Its protein is CASSLKAGPPDTQYF.

The chain uses TRBV18 and TRBJ2-3; TRBD2 matches at 11 bases. CDR3 length: 18 residues. CDR1 KGHSH and CDR2 LQKENI come from the germline V gene. Trimming removed 3 bases from V and 0 bases from J; junction bases left unmatched: 8. In nucleotides, the CDR3 is TGTGCCAGCTCACCGAGGACTAGCGGGCGATCTAGCACAGATACGCAGTATTTT. This codes for CASSPRTSGRSSTDTQYF.

This clone was recorded only once. This chain uses TRBV7-2 with TRBJ2-1, with TRBD2 identical over 13 bases. V was pared by 0 bases and J by 14 bases, with 7 bases of the junction left unmatched. Germline assignment: CDR1 SGHTA and CDR2 FQGNSA. This CDR3 region has 15 residues. The chain's CDR3 is CASSLAGGLAGMEFF. CDR3 nucleotides: TGTGCCAGCAGCTTAGCGGGGGGACTAGCGGGGATGGAGTTCTTC.

The DNA of the CDR3 is TGTGCCAGCAGTTACGCTAGCGGGAAAGAGACCCAGTACTTC. This encodes CASSYASGKETQYF. V is TRBV6-2 or TRBV6-3 and J is TRBJ2-5, with TRBD2 matching over 9 bases. Unmatched junction bases numbered 1, after V lost 2 bases and J lost 3 bases. The germline gives CDR1 MNHEY, CDR2 SVGEGT. This CDR3 has 14 residues.

This clone was detected a few times. The junction departs from germline at one end; a sequencing error may be responsible. The chain combines TRBV28 with TRBJ2-7; 9 nucleotides align to TRBD2. This CDR3 region has 15 residues. From germline, CDR1 is MDHEN and CDR2 SYDVKM. The CDR3 is CASSPAGTSSNEQYF. The CDR3 region has the DNA TGTGCCAGCAGTCCCGCCGGGACTAGCTCCAACGAGCAGTACTTC.

V gene TRBV10-3 combines with J gene TRBJ2-2; D may correspond to TRBD1 or TRBD2 (7 bases each). The CDR3 runs 14 residues. Germline loops: CDR1 ENHRY, CDR2 SYGVKD. Trimming left V 10 bases short and J 2 bases short, with 14 bases between. The CDR3 region is CATRQGLNTGELFF. The CDR3 DNA is TGTGCCACTCGACAGGGACTAAACACCGGGGAGCTGTTTTTT.

This clone was seen more than once but under ten times. V is TRBV27 and J is TRBJ1-2, with D uncertain. The germline CDR1 and CDR2 sequences are MNHEY and SMNVEV (reference sequence). Trimming took off 5 bases at V and 8 bases at J, with 12 bases between the two ends. The CDR3 is 12 amino acids. In DNA, the CDR3 is TGTGCCAGCAGTCCTAGGGTGGGAGGCTACACCTTC. This translates into CASSPRVGGYTF.

In regard to this clone: This sample includes further DNA sequences coding for the same CDR3. The rearrangement links TRBV28 to TRBJ2-7; no definite D call. Trimming stripped 2 bases from V and 3 bases from J, with 2 bases between. The CDR3 runs 11 residues. In germline, CDR1 is MDHEN, CDR2 SYDVKM. The DNA of the CDR3 is TGTGCCAGCAGTTTAGGCTACGAGCAGTACTTC. Protein product: CASSLGYEQYF.